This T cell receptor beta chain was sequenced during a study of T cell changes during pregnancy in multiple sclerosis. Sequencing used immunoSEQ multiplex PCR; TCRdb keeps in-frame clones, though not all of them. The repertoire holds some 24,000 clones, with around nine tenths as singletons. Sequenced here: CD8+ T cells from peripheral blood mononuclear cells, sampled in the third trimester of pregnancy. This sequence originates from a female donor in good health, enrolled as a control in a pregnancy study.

CDR3 DNA: TGTGCCAGCAGCTTAGGGGGACTAGTAAGCGAGCAGTACTTC. Its protein product is CASSLGGLVSEQYF. The chain is built from TRBV7-6 and TRBJ2-7; 8 bases are a match to TRBD2. The junction had 5 bases not matched to a gene; V was cut back by 1 base and J by 6 bases. The CDR3 is 14 residues long. CDR1 and CDR2 from the germline V gene are SGHVS and FNYEAQ.